The source of this T cell receptor beta chain is a study of shared clonotypes between healthy human individuals. The CDR3 runs to 16 residues. The germline CDR1 and CDR2 sequences are MGHRA and YSYEKL. V was shortened by 2 bases and J by 5 bases, with 15 bases between the two germline ends. Only one count was recorded for this clone. Donors comprised healthy HIV-negative adults lacking recent acute infections or vaccinations. Here immunoSEQ multiplex PCR was the method, and the copy in TCRdb shows in-frame clones only, minus some. The sample carries around 330,000 clones, approximately 79% recorded once.

The chain carries TRBV4-1 and TRBJ1-4, with a tentative D call TRBD1 (5 bases). The sequence was collected from a man under 40 in good health. Sequencing input: memory CD4+ T cells sorted from blood. Subset defined: CD45RA-negative fraction. The CDR3 DNA follows: TGCGCCAGCAGCCAAAACCCCGGAGGGGAAAATGAAAAACTGTTTTTT. Translating gives CASSQNPGGENEKLFF.